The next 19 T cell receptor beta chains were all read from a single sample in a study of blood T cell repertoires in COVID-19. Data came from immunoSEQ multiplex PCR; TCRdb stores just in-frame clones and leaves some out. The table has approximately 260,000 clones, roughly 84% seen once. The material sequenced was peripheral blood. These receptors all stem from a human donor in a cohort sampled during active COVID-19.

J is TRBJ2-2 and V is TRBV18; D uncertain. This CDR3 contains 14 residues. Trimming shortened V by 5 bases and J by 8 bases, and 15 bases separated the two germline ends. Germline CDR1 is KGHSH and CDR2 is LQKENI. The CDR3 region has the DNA TGTGCCAGCTCAGCAGTACCGACTCCGGGGGAGCTGTTTTTT. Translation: CASSAVPTPGELFF.

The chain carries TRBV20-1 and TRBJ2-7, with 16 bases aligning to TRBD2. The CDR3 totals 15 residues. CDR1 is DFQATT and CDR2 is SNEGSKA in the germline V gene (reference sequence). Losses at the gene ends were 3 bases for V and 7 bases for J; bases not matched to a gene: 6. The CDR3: CSASGTSGRAKEQYF. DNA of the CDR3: TGCAGTGCTAGTGGGACTAGCGGGAGGGCAAAGGAGCAGTACTTC.

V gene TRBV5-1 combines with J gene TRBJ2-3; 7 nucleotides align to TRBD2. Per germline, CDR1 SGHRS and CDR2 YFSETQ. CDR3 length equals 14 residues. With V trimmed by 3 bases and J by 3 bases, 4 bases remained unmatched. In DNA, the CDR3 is TGCGCCAGCAGCTCGGGGGGTCCAACAGATACGCAGTATTTT. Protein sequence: CASSSGGPTDTQYF.

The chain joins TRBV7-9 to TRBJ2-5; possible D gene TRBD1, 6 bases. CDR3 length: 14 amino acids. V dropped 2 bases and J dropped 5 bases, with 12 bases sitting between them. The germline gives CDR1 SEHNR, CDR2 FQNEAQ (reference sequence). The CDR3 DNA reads TGTGCCAGCAGCTTATGGGGGCGCGATGAGACCCAGTACTTC. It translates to CASSLWGRDETQYF.

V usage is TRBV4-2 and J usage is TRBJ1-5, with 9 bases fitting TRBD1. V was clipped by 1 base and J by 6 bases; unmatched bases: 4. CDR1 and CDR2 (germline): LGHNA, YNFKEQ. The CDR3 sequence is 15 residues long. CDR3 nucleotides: TGTGCCAGCAGCCAAGCCGGGACAGGGAGTCAGCCCCAGCATTTT. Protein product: CASSQAGTGSQPQHF.

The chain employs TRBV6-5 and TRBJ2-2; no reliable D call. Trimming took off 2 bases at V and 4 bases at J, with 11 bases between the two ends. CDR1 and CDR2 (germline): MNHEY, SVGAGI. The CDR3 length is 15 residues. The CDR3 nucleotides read TGTGCCAGCAGTTACACGCCAGTCCGCACCGGGGAGCTGTTTTTT. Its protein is CASSYTPVRTGELFF.

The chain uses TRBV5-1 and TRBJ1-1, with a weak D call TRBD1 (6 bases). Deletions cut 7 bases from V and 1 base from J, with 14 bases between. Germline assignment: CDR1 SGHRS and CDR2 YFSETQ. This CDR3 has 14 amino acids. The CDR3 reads CASARQVTNTEAFF. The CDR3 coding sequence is TGCGCCAGCGCTAGACAGGTAACGAACACTGAAGCTTTCTTT.

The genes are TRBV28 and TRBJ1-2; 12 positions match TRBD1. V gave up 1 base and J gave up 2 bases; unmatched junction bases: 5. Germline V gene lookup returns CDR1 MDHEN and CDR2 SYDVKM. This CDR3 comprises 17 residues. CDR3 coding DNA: TGTGCCAGCAGTTTATTACCCGGGACAGGGGGCAACTATGGCTACACCTTC. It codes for CASSLLPGTGGNYGYTF.

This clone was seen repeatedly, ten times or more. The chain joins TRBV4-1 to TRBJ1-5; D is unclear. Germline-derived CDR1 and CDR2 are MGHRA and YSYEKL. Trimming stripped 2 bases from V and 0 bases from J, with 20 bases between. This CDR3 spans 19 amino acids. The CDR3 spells CASSQSSVGPGYSNQPQHF. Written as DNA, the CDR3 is TGCGCCAGCAGCCAATCCTCAGTCGGCCCAGGTTATAGCAATCAGCCCCAGCATTTT.

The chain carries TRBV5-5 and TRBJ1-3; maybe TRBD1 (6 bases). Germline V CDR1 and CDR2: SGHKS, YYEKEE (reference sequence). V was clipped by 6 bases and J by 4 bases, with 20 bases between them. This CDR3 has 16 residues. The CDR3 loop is CASTPLQGQEGNTIYF. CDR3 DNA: TGTGCCAGCACCCCGCTACAGGGACAAGAAGGAAACACCATATATTTT.

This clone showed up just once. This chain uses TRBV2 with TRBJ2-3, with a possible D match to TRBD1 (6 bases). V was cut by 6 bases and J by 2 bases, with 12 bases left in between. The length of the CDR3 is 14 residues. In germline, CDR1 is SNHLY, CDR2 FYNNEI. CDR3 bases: TGTGCCAGCAGGTCCAAGGGACACACAGATACGCAGTATTTT. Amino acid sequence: CASRSKGHTDTQYF.

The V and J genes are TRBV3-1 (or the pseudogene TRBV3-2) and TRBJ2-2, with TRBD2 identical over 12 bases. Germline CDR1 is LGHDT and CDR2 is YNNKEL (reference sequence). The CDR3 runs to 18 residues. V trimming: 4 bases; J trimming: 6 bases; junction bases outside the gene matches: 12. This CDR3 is CASSLQASGGAQAGELFF. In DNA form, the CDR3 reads TGTGCCAGCAGCCTTCAAGCTAGCGGGGGGGCCCAGGCCGGGGAGCTGTTTTTT.

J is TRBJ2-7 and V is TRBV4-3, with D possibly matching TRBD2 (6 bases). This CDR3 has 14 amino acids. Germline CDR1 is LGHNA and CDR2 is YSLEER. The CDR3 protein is CASSQSRGSSVVVV. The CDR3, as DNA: TGCGCCAGCAGCCAATCTCGGGGGTCGAGCGTCGTGGTCGTC.

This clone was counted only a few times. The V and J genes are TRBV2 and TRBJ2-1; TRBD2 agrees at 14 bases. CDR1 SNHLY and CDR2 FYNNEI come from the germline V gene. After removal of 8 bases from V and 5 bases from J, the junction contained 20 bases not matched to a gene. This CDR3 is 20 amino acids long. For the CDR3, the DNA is TGTGCCAGCCTCTTACGTGTTGTGGGACTAGCGGGAGACAGGGACAATGAGCAGTTCTTC. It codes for CASLLRVVGLAGDRDNEQFF.

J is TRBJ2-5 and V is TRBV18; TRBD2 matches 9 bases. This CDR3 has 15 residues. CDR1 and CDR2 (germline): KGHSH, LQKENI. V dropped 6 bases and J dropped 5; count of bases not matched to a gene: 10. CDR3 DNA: TGTGCCAGCTCGTCAGTAGCGGGAGTTGGGGAGACCCAGTACTTC. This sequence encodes CASSSVAGVGETQYF.

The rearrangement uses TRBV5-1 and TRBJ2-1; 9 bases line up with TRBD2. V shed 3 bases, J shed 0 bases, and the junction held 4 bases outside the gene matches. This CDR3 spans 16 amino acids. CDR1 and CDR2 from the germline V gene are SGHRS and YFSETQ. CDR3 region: CASSSSGASSYNEQFF. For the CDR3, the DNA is TGCGCCAGCAGCTCTAGCGGGGCGAGCTCCTACAATGAGCAGTTCTTC.

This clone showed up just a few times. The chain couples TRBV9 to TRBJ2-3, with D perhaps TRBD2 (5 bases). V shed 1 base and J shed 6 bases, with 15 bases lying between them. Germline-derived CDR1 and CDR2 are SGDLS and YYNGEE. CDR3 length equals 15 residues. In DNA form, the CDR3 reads TGTGCCAGCAGCGTAATCGGTGGAGGTGGGGATACGCAGTATTTT. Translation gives CASSVIGGGGDTQYF.

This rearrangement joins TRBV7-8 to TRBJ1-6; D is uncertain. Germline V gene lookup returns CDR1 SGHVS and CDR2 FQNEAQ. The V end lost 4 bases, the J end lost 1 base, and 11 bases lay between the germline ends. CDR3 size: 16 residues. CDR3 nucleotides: TGTGCCAGCAGCTCCCGACGACAATCCTATAATTCACCCCTCCACTTT. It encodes CASSSRRQSYNSPLHF.

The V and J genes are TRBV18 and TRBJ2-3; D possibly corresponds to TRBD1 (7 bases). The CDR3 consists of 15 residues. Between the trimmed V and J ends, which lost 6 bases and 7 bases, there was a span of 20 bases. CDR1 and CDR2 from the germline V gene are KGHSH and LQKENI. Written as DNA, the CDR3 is TGTGCCAGCTCTGTACAGGGGCCGGGGGCTAATACGCAGTATTTT. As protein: CASSVQGPGANTQYF.